This entry lists 24 T cell receptor delta chains sequenced from one sample in a study of gammadelta T cells in human blood. TCRdb called clones from the RT-PCR reads again using CATT. The sample includes around 1,200 delta-chain clones, more than 40% of them seen just once. The sample comprised Vgamma9Vdelta2 gamma-delta T cells from adult blood. These receptors originate from a human donor.

This clone qualifies as large. The rearrangement uses TRDV2 and TRDJ1, with D perhaps TRDD3 (10 bases). The V end lost 0 bases, the J end lost 2 bases, and 36 bases lay between the germline ends. The germline gives CDR1 GEAIGNYY, CDR2 EKD. The CDR3 has 23 amino acids. The CDR3 DNA sequence: TGTGCCTGTGACACCGTCCTTCCTACAGGGGGATACGCGTTTCTAAGGGCTACCGATAAACTCATCTTT. It specifies CACDTVLPTGGYAFLRATDKLIF.

The chain carries TRDV2 and TRDJ1, with TRDD3 identical over 13 bases. V shed 3 bases and J 0 bases; nucleotides not matched to a gene: 9. Germline loops: CDR1 GEAIGNYY, CDR2 EKD. This CDR3 is 18 amino acids long. The CDR3 protein is CACDDVLGDTWHTDKLIF. The CDR3 region has the DNA TGTGCCTGTGACGACGTACTGGGGGATACGTGGCACACCGATAAACTCATCTTT.

In the case of this clone: Since a far larger clone is one base different, this is likely a read error. This sequence joins TRDV2 and TRDJ1; 7 bases fit TRDD3. The CDR3 contains 14 residues. The V and J ends lost 1 base and 7 bases, in that order; junction bases with no gene match: 8. CDR1 GEAIGNYY and CDR2 EKD come from the germline V gene. CDR3 coding DNA: TGTGCCTGTGACACAGTGAGGGATACTGGTAAACTCATCTTT. Protein sequence: CACDTVRDTGKLIF.

This clone was counted only a few times. The chain recombines TRDV2 with TRDJ1; 8 positions agree with TRDD3. From germline, CDR1 is GEAIGNYY and CDR2 EKD. V lost 0 bases, J lost 0 bases, and 5 bases stayed unmatched. This CDR3 is 16 amino acids long. CDR3 bases: TGTGCCTGTGACACCTTGGGGGATCGGTACACCGATAAACTCATCTTT. The encoded protein is CACDTLGDRYTDKLIF.

This clone has just a few counts. A much larger clone lies a single base off, so this may be a read error. The chain employs TRDV2 and TRDJ1; tentative D call: TRDD3 (5 bases). Between the trimmed V and J ends, which lost 0 bases and 1 base, there was a span of 14 bases. There are 16 residues in the CDR3. The germline CDR1 and CDR2 sequences are GEAIGNYY and EKD. The CDR3 region is CACDTSFGESTDKLIF. The CDR3 DNA sequence: TGTGCCTGTGACACCTCGTTCGGGGAGTCCACCGATAAACTCATCTTT.

To note about this clone: It is likely a read error: a sequence one base away is far more abundant. The J gene is TRDJ1, the V gene TRDV2; the match to TRDD3 covers 8 bases. CDR3 length: 23 amino acids. Germline-derived CDR1 and CDR2 are GEAIGNYY and EKD. After removal of 0 bases from V and 2 bases from J, the junction contained 28 bases not matched to a gene. The CDR3 bases are TGTGCCTGTGACACCGTGGGCCTAAGCCCTACTCCGGTACTGGGGGTCGGGACCGATAAACTCATCTTT. Amino acids: CACDTVGLSPTPVLGVGTDKLIF.

Note on this clone: Since a far larger clone is one base different, this is likely a read error. No DNA is shown, since the ends of the CDR3 on it are uncertain; the CDR3 is the one TCRdb lists. V gene TRDV2 combines with J gene TRDJ2; the tabulated D call, TRDD3, remains unverified against the DNA. The germline CDR1 and CDR2 sequences are GEAIGNYY and EKD. Counting both end residues, the CDR3 totals 20 amino acids. This chain's CDR3 is CACDTAFGTGGPRFTAQLFF.

This clone is deemed medium-sized. This chain joins TRDV2 and TRDJ3, with 8 bases aligning to TRDD2. The V gene end was trimmed by 0 bases and the J gene end by 0 bases; junction bases not matched to a gene: 18. This CDR3 has 23 amino acids. In germline, CDR1 is GEAIGNYY, CDR2 EKD. CDR3 residues: CACDTAGASYGTGSSWDTRQMFF. The CDR3 region has the DNA TGTGCCTGTGACACCGCCGGGGCTTCCTACGGGACTGGGAGCTCCTGGGACACCCGACAGATGTTTTTC.

On this clone itself: A far larger clone lies a single base away; this is likely a read error. This sample also contains other DNA sequences that code for the same CDR3. The chain is built from TRDV2 and TRDJ1; D uncertain. The germline V gene has CDR1 GEAIGNYY and CDR2 EKD. V lost 3 bases to trimming and J lost 1 base, with 14 bases between them. The CDR3 consists of 15 residues. The CDR3 coding sequence is TGTGCCTGTGACTCGCTTACTACGAGCACCGATAAACTCATCTTT. As protein: CACDSLTTSTDKLIF.

Relative to its sample, this clone is medium-sized. The chain is built from TRDV2 and TRDJ1; 12 bases agree with TRDD3. The germline V gene has CDR1 GEAIGNYY and CDR2 EKD. The CDR3 sequence is 20 residues long. The ends lost 0 bases at V and 0 bases at J; junction bases unmatched: 13. CDR3: CACDTVKGVLGDTDTDKLIF. CDR3 DNA sequence: TGTGCCTGTGACACCGTCAAAGGCGTACTGGGGGATACCGACACCGATAAACTCATCTTT.

A remark on this clone: This likely came from a read error, as a far larger clone is one base away. The gene calls are TRDV2 and TRDJ1, with 12 bases identical to TRDD3. The CDR3 runs 18 residues. Germline assignment: CDR1 GEAIGNYY and CDR2 EKD. CDR3 DNA: TGTGCCCGTGACACGCTTACCGCTGCTGGGGGATACGTCGATAAACTCATCTTT. As protein: CARDTLTAAGGYVDKLIF.

On this clone: Translating this DNA gives a protein that differs at residue 7 from the TCRdb one, which belongs to a much larger clone; a read error is likely, and the protein shown is this translation. The rearrangement uses TRDV2 and TRDJ1; 10 bases are a match to TRDD3. Germline loops: CDR1 GEAIGNYY, CDR2 EKD. This CDR3 spans 15 amino acids. The CDR3, as DNA: TGTGCCTGTGACCACGTAATGGGGGATACCGGTAAACTCATCTTT. Translation: CACDHVMGDTGKLIF.

In its sample, this clone ranks as medium-sized. The rearrangement joins TRDV2 to TRDJ1; 11 positions match TRDD3. The junction had 14 bases not matched to a gene; V was cut back by 0 bases and J by 0 bases. The CDR3 runs to 20 residues. The germline gives CDR1 GEAIGNYY, CDR2 EKD. The CDR3, as DNA: TGTGCCTGTGACACCGTTGGGGGATACGAGCATAGGCGGGACACCGATAAACTCATCTTT. Amino acid sequence: CACDTVGGYEHRRDTDKLIF.

About this clone: Given a far larger clone just one base away, this is likely a sequencing read error. The sample contains more than one DNA sequence encoding this CDR3. The rearrangement uses TRDV2 and TRDJ1; 8 bases map to TRDD3. The CDR3 sequence is 19 residues long. From germline, CDR1 is GEAIGNYY and CDR2 EKD. Unmatched junction bases numbered 15, after V lost 1 base and J lost 0 bases. The CDR3 loop reads CACDTLLVLGGNYTDKLIF. CDR3 coding DNA: TGTGCCTGTGACACTCTGCTGGTACTGGGGGGAAACTACACCGATAAACTCATCTTT.

This clone rates as large. Other DNA sequences of this sample code for an identical CDR3. This chain connects TRDV2 to TRDJ1; D is perhaps TRDD3 (6 bases). The CDR3 covers 15 residues. In germline, CDR1 is GEAIGNYY, CDR2 EKD. The V end was cut by 4 bases, the J end by 0 bases, with 14 bases between. CDR3 DNA: TGTGCCTGTGAGCGCCTGGGGCAGTACACCGATAAACTCATCTTT. Protein: CACERLGQYTDKLIF.

Regarding this clone: TCRdb's entry gives the protein of a much larger clone, which mismatches this DNA's translation at residue 10, likely from a read error; the protein reported here is translated from the DNA. J is TRDJ1 and V is TRDV2; 7 nucleotides line up with TRDD3. V gave up 0 bases and J gave up 0 bases; unmatched junction bases: 9. Germline loops: CDR1 GEAIGNYY, CDR2 EKD. CDR3 length: 17 amino acids. The chain's CDR3 is CACDTVGGIHNTDKLIF. CDR3 nucleotide sequence: TGTGCCTGTGACACCGTTGGAGGGATACACAACACCGATAAACTCATCTTT.

In its sample, this clone is large. The rearrangement uses TRDV2 and TRDJ1; TRDD3 matches 12 bases. The CDR3 contains 19 residues. The J segment lost 2 bases and the V segment lost 0 bases, leaving 12 bases of the junction unmatched. CDR1 and CDR2 (germline): GEAIGNYY, EKD. The chain's CDR3 is CACDTVPSGGYARTDKLIF. CDR3 in DNA: TGTGCCTGTGACACCGTACCGTCTGGGGGATACGCACGGACCGATAAACTCATCTTT.

Remarks on this clone: Only one base separates this from a far larger clonotype, so it likely reflects a read error. This sample includes further DNA sequences coding for the same CDR3. The V gene is TRDV2, the J gene TRDJ1; the D gene is possibly TRDD3 (5 bases). The CDR3 sequence is 16 residues long. Trimming left V 0 bases short and J 1 base short, with 14 bases between. CDR1 is GEAIGNYY, CDR2 EKD, per germline. DNA for the CDR3: TGTGCCTGTGACACCGTAGGGATCCGGGGCACCGATAAACTCATCTTT. Its translation: CACDTVGIRGTDKLIF.

This clone was observed a few times. One base separates it from a far larger clone, so it is likely a read error. The chain uses TRDV2 and TRDJ1; 9 bases align to TRDD3. Germline V gives CDR1 GEAIGNYY, CDR2 EKD. The CDR3 sequence is 20 residues long. The CDR3 is CAYDIITGGHRSSYTDKLIF. In nucleotides, the CDR3 is TGTGCCTATGACATTATTACTGGGGGACATCGAAGCTCGTATACCGATAAACTCATCTTT.

With respect to this clone: This sequence is one base from a far larger clone and is likely a read error. The same CDR3 also results from other DNA sequences found in this sample. The chain couples TRDV2 to TRDJ1; 11 nucleotides align to TRDD3. Germline loops: CDR1 GEAIGNYY, CDR2 EKD. With V trimmed by 2 bases and J by 5 bases, 6 bases remained unmatched. The CDR3 sequence is 15 residues long. CDR3 residues: CACDKLGDTTDKLIF. CDR3 bases: TGTGCCTGTGACAAATTGGGGGATACGACTGATAAACTCATCTTT.

Details on this clone: This likely stems from a read error, as it lies one base from a far larger clone. This CDR3 is also generated by other DNA sequences in the sample. The rearrangement joins TRDV2 to TRDJ1, with 8 bases fitting TRDD3. Trimming removed 1 base from V and 1 base from J; junction bases left unmatched: 10. Germline values: CDR1 GEAIGNYY, CDR2 EKD. This CDR3 is built from 17 residues. The CDR3 region is CACDTLWAGGPTDKLIF. CDR3 in DNA: TGTGCCTGTGACACACTCTGGGCTGGGGGACCCACCGATAAACTCATCTTT.

As concerns this clone: A much larger clonotype is one base distant, so this may be a read error. Distinct nucleotide sequences in the sample also encode this CDR3. The chain combines TRDV2 with TRDJ1; 9 nucleotides agree with TRDD3. CDR3 length: 18 amino acids. Germline V gives CDR1 GEAIGNYY, CDR2 EKD. The CDR3 DNA follows: TGTGCCTGCGACATGGTCGACTGGGGGACATCCAACACCGATAAACTCATCTTT. It is translated as CACDMVDWGTSNTDKLIF.

By sample share, this clone is large (0.1 to 1%). Other nucleotide sequences in the sample specify the same CDR3. The J gene is TRDJ1, the V gene TRDV2, with TRDD3 matching over 10 bases. Per germline, CDR1 GEAIGNYY and CDR2 EKD. The length of the CDR3 is 18 residues. J gave up 2 bases and V 2 bases, and 13 bases lay outside the gene matches. The chain's CDR3 is CACDSLGDRVFSTDKLIF. CDR3 nucleotides: TGTGCCTGTGACAGTCTGGGGGATAGGGTTTTTTCGACCGATAAACTCATCTTT.

This clone is medium-sized by share. The rearrangement links TRDV2 to TRDJ1; TRDD3 aligns across 10 bases. The J segment lost 0 bases and the V segment lost 3 bases, leaving 9 bases of the junction unmatched. CDR1 is GEAIGNYY, CDR2 EKD, per germline. The CDR3 is 17 amino acids. The CDR3, as DNA: TGTGCCTGTGACTTCGTACTGGGGGATGCATACACCGATAAACTCATCTTT. This codes for CACDFVLGDAYTDKLIF.